This TCR beta chain was sequenced during a study of response to subunit inactivated influenza vaccine. Germline V gives CDR1 SGHTA, CDR2 FQGNSA. Trimming stripped 1 base from V and 4 bases from J, with 8 bases between. There are 14 residues in the CDR3. This clonotype occurred many times. TCRdb re-derived calls from the RT-PCR reads in MiXCR, one entry per CDR3 protein. The sample yields approximately 530,000 distinct CDR3 sequences, roughly 13% seen once. The chain links TRBV7-2 to TRBJ1-5, with D possibly being TRBD1 (5 bases). Here the sequenced sample was PBMCs from blood, taken 45 days after vaccination. This clonotype was sampled from a man aged 50-59 years who received an inactivated influenza vaccine. The CDR3 sequence is CASSLGQFNQPQHF. In DNA, the CDR3 is TGTGCCAGCAGCTTAGGACAGTTTAATCAGCCCCAGCATTTT.